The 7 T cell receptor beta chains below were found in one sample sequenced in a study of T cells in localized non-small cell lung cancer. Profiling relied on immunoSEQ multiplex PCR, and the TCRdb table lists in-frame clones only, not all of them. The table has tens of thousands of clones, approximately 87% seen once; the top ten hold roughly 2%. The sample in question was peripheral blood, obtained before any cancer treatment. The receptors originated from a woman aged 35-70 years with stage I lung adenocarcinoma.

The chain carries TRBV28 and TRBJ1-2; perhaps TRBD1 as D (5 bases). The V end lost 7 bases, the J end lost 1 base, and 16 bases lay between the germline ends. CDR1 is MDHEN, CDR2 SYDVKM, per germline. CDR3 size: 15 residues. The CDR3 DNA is TGTGCCAGCATCATAGGGGACGGACATAACTATGGCTACACCTTC. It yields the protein CASIIGDGHNYGYTF.

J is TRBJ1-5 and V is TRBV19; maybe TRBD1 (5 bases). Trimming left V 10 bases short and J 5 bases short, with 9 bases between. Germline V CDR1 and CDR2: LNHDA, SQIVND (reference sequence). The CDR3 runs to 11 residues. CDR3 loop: CAIGGYQPQHF. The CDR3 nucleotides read TGTGCCATCGGGGGTTATCAGCCCCAGCATTTT.

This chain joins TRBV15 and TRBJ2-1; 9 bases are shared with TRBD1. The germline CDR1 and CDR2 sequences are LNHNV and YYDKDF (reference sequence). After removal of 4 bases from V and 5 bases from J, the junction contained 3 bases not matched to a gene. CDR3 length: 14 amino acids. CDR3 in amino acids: CATSTDRGDNEQFF. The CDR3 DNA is TGTGCCACCAGCACCGACAGGGGGGACAATGAGCAGTTCTTC.

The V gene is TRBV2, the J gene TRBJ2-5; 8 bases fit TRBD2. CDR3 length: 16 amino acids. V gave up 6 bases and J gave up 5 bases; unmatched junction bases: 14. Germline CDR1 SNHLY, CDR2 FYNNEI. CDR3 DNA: TGTGCCAGCAGCGCTCAGACGGGGGGGCTTCGGGAGACCCAGTACTTC. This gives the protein CASSAQTGGLRETQYF.

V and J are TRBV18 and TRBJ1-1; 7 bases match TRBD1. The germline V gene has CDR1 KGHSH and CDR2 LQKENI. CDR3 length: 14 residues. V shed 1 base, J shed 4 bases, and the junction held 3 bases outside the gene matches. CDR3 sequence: CASSPLRGATEAFF. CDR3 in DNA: TGTGCCAGCTCACCACTCAGGGGGGCCACTGAAGCTTTCTTT.

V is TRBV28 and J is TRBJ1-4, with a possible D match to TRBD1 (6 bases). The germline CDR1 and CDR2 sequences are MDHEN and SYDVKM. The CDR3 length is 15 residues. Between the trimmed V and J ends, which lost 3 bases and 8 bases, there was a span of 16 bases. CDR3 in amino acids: CASSFSTGRSEKLFF. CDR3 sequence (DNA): TGTGCCAGCAGTTTCTCGACAGGCCGGAGCGAAAAACTGTTTTTT.

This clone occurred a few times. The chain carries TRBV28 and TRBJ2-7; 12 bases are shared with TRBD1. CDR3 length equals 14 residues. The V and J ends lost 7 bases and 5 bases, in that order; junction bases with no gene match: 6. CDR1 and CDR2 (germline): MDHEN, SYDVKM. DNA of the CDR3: TGTGCCAGCATCCCGGGGACAGGGGGCCACGAGCAGTACTTC. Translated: CASIPGTGGHEQYF.